This T cell receptor (beta chain) comes out of a study of T cells after yellow fever vaccination. Overall study results and limits: At 95% to 97% for CD4 and just over 85% for CD8, most primary-vaccination clones showed up again after the booster.

The V and J ends lost 4 bases and 5 bases respectively, with 18 bases between them. CDR3 length: 16 amino acids. CDR1 is LGHNT, CDR2 FRNRAP, per germline. TCRdb called the 5' RACE reads again in MiXCR, with one record for every CDR3 protein. The sample lists 450,000 to 550,000 distinct CDR3 sequences; 21% were seen once. Comments on this clonotype: What it recognizes is unknown.

This material consisted of PBMCs, taken roughly 20 days after the first yellow fever vaccination. V usage is TRBV12-5 and J usage is TRBJ1-5, with no clear D. This receptor was identified in a man younger than 35 who received the YFV17D yellow fever vaccine. The CDR3 reads CASGSAETDTYQPQHF. Written as DNA, the CDR3 is TGTGCTAGTGGTTCGGCAGAGACGGATACTTATCAGCCCCAGCATTTT.